This T cell receptor (beta chain) was sequenced during a study of blood T cell repertoires in COVID-19. About the study: Both acute and convalescent COVID-19 samples were obtained from the United States, Italy and Spain. T cells, B-cell-depleted T cells, or PBMCs supplied cDNA or gDNA.

CDR1 and CDR2 from the germline V gene are SGHDT and YYEEEE. The CDR3 length is 15 residues. Trimming took off 4 bases at V and 0 bases at J, with 13 bases between the two ends. Original processing methods: Counts of nucleated cells, estimated from reference gene primer amplification, were obtained. The method was immunoSEQ multiplex PCR; TCRdb's version includes in-frame clones alone and lacks a portion of them. The V and J calls and clone size come from that table; D and trimming were worked out from the DNA. The repertoire holds 40,000 to 45,000 clones, with under 80% as singletons. Sequencing was carried out using peripheral blood. The origin of this receptor is a man of 80 years or more with acute or convalescent COVID-19. This chain links TRBV5-6 with TRBJ1-1; D gene uncertain. The chain's CDR3 is CASSQRTGLNTEAFF. Written as DNA, the CDR3 is TGTGCCAGCAGCCAAAGGACTGGCTTGAACACTGAAGCTTTCTTT.